This TCR beta chain comes out of a study of human T cells and chemical hapten exposure. TCRdb itself ran the RACE reads through MiXCR, one entry per CDR3 protein. The sample carries tens of thousands of distinct CDR3 sequences, approximately 9.3% recorded once. The CDR3 runs 13 residues. CDR1 is LNHDA, CDR2 SQIVND, per germline (reference sequence). V was cut by 4 bases and J by 5 bases, with 9 bases left in between. This clonotype has ten or more counts. Time point noted: patch test 1, 2 weeks after DPC sensitization. The treatment was: therapeutic diphenylcyclopropenone sensitization with weekly scalp DPC.

The clonotype originates from a woman aged 40 to 49 with alopecia areata. Some clones in this sample may be carry-over from other donors' samples. The chain couples TRBV19 to TRBJ2-1; the D is unclear. The sample here was whole blood, taken in connection with sensitization to the hapten diphenylcyclopropenone (DPC). This CDR3 reads CASSTRRDNEQFF. CDR3 sequence (DNA): TGTGCCAGTAGTACCCGTCGGGACAATGAGCAGTTCTTC.